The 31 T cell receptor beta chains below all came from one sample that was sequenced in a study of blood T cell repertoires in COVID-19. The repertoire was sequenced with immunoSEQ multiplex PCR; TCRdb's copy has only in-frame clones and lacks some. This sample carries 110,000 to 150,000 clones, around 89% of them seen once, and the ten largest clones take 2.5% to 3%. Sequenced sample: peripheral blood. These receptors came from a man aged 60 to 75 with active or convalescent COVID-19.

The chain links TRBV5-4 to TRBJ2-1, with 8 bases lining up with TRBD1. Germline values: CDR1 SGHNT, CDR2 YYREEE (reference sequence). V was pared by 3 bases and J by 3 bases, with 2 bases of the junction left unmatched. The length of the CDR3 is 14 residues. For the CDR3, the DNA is TGTGCCAGCAGCTCCGGACAGGGCTACAATGAGCAGTTCTTC. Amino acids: CASSSGQGYNEQFF.

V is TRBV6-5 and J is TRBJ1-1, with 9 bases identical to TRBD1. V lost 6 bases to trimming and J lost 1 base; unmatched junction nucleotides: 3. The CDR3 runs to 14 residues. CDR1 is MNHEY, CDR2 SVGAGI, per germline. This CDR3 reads CASSQTGGNTEAFF. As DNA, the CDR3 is TGTGCCAGCAGCCAGACAGGGGGGAACACTGAAGCTTTCTTT.

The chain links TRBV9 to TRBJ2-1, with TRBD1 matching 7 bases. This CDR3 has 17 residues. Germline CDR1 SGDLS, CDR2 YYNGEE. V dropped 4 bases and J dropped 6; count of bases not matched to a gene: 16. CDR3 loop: CASSLGASHPGGNEQFF. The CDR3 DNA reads TGTGCCAGCAGCCTCGGGGCTAGCCACCCAGGGGGCAATGAGCAGTTCTTC.

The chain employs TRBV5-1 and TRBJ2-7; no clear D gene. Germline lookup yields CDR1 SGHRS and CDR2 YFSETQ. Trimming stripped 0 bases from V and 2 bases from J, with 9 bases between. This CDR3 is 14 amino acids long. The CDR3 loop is CASSLVRFAYEQYF. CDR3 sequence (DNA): TGCGCCAGCAGCTTGGTTCGGTTTGCCTACGAGCAGTACTTC.

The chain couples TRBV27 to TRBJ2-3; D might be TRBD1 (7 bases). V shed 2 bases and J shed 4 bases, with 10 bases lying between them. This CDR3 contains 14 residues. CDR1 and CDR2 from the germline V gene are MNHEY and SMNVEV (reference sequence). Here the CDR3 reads CASSLAGQPDTQYF. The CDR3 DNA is TGTGCCAGCAGTTTAGCGGGACAGCCAGATACGCAGTATTTT.

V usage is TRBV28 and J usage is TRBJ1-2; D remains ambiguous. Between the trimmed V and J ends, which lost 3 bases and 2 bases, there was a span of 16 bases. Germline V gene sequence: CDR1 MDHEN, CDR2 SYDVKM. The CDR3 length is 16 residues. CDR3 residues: CASSFAGYLYNYGYTF. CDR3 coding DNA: TGTGCCAGCAGTTTTGCGGGGTATTTATACAACTATGGCTACACCTTC.

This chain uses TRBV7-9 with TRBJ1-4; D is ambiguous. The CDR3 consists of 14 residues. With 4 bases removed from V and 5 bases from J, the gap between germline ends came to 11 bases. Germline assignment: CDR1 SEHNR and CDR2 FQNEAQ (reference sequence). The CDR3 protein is CASSSPPENEKLFF. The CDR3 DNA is TGTGCCAGCAGCTCGCCGCCAGAAAATGAAAAACTGTTTTTT.

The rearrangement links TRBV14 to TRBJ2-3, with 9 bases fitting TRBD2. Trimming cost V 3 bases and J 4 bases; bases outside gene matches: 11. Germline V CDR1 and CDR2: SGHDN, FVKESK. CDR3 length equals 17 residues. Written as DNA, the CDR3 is TGTGCCAGCAGCCACTCGTGGAGCGGGAGGAGCGCAGATACGCAGTATTTT. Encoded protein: CASSHSWSGRSADTQYF.

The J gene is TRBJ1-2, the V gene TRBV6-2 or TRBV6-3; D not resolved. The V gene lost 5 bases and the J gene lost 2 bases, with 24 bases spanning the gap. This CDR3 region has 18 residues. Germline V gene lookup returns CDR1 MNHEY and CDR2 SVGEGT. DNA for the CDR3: TGTGCCAGCAGTCCCTTACTGCTCTTATCCCACAGAAACTATGGCTACACCTTC. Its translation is CASSPLLLLSHRNYGYTF.

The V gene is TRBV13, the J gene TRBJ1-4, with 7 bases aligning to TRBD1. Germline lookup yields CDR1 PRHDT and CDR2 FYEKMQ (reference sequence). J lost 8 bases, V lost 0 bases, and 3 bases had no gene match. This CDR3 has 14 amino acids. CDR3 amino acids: CASSLGDRREKLFF. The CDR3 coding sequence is TGTGCCAGCAGCTTAGGGGACAGGCGGGAAAAACTGTTTTTT.

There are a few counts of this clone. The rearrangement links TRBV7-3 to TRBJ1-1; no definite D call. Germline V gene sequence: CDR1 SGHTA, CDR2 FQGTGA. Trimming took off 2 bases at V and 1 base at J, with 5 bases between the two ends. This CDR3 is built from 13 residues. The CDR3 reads CASSLSENTEAFF. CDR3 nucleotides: TGTGCCAGCAGCTTATCAGAGAACACTGAAGCTTTCTTT.

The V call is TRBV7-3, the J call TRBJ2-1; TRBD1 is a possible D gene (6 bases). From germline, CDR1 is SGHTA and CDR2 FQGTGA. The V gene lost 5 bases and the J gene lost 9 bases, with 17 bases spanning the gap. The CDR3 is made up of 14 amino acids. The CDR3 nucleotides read TGTGCCAGCAGCACTCAGGGGCCCCGGGGTGAGCAGTTCTTC. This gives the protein CASSTQGPRGEQFF. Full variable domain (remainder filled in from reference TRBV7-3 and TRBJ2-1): GAGVSQTPSNKVTEKGKYVELRCDPISGHTALYWYRQSLGQGPEFLIYFQGTGAADDSGLPNDRFFAVRPEGSVSTLKIQRTERGDSAVYLCASSTQGPRGEQFFGPGTRLTVL.

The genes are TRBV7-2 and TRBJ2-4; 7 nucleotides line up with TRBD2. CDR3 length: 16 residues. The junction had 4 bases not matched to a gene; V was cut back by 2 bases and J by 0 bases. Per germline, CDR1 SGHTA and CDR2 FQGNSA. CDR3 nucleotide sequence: TGTGCCAGCAGCTTACAGGCGGGAGTAGCCAAAAACATTCAGTACTTC. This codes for CASSLQAGVAKNIQYF.

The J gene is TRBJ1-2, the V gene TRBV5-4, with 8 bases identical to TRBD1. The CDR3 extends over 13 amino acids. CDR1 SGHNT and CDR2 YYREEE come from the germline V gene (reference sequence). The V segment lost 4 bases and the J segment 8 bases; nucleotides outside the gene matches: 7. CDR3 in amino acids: CASSPDRVRGYTF. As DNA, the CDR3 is TGTGCCAGCAGCCCGGACAGGGTAAGAGGCTACACCTTC.

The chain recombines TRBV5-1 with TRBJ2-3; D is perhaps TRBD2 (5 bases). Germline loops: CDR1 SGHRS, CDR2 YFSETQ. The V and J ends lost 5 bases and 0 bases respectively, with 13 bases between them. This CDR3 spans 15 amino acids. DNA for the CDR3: TGCGCCAGCAGAGAGGGCAGCTATAGCACAGATACGCAGTATTTT. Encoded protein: CASREGSYSTDTQYF.

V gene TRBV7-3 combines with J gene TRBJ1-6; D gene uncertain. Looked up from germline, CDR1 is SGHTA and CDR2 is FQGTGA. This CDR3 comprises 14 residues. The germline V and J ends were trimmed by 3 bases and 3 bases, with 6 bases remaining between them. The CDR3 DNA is TGTGCCAGCAGCTTTGGCAGCTATAATTCACCCCTCCACTTT. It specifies CASSFGSYNSPLHF.

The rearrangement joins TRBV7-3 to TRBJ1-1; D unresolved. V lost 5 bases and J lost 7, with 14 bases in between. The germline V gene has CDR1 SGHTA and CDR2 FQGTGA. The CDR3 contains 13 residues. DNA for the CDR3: TGTGCCAGCAGCCAGACACTCAATGGTGAAGCTTTCTTT. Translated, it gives CASSQTLNGEAFF.

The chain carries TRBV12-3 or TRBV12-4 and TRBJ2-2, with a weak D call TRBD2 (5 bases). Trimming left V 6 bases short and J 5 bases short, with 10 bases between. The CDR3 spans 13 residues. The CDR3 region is CASRMTGTGELFF. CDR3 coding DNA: TGTGCCAGCAGAATGACGGGAACCGGGGAGCTGTTTTTT.

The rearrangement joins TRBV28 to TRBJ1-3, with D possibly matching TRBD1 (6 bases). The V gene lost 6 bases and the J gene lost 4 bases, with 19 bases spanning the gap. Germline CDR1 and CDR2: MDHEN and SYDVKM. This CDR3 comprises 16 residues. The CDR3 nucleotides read TGTGCCAGCAGAAACAGGGCAGGTCTCGCCGGAAACACCATATATTTT. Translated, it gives CASRNRAGLAGNTIYF.

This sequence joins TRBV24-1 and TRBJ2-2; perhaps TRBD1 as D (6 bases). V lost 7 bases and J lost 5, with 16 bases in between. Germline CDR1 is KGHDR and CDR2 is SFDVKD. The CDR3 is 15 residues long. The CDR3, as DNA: TGTGCCACCAGCCCAGGGGCTATCTGGACCGGGGAGCTGTTTTTT. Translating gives CATSPGAIWTGELFF.

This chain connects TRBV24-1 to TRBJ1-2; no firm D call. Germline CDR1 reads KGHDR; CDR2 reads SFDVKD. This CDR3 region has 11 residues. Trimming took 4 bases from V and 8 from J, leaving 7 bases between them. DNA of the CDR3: TGTGCCACCAGTGACCCGTTGGGCTACACCTTC. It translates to CATSDPLGYTF.

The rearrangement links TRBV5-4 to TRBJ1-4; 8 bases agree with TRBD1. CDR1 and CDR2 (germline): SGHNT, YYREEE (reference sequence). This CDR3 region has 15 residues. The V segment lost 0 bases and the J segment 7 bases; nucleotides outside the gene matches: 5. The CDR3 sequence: CASSLDPGGIEKLFF. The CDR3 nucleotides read TGTGCCAGCAGCTTGGACCCAGGGGGCATTGAAAAACTGTTTTTT.

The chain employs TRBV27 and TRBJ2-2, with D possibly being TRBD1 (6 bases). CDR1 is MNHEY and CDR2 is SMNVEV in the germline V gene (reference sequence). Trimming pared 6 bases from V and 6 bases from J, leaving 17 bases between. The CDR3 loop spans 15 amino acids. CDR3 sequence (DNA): TGTGCCAGCAGAGAGGGACACACCACTCCCGGGGAGCTGTTTTTT. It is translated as CASREGHTTPGELFF.

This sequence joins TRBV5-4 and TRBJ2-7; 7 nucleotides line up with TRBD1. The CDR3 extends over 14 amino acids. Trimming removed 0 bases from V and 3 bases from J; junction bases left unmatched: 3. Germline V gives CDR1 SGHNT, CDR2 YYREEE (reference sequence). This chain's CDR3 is CASSLDRGLYEQYF. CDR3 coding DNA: TGTGCCAGCAGCTTGGACAGGGGTCTCTACGAGCAGTACTTC.

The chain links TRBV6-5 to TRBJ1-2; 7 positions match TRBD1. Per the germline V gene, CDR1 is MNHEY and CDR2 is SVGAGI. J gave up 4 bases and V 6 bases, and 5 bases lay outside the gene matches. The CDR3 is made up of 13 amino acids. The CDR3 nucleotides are TGTGCCAGCAGGGGCGGGACAGCCTATGGCTACACCTTC. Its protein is CASRGGTAYGYTF.

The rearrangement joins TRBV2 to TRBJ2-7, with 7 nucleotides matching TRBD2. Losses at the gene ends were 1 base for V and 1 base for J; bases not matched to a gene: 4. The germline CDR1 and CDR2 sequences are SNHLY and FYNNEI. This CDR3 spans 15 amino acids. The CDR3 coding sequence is TGTGCCAGCAGTGAAGGAGGAGCGGGATCCTACGAGCAGTACTTC. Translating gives CASSEGGAGSYEQYF.

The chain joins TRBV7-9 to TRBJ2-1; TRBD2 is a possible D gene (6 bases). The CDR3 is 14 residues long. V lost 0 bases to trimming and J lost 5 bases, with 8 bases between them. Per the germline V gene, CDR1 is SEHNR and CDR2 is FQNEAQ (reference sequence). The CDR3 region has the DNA TGTGCCAGCAGCTTAGCGGGAGGCAACAATGAGCAGTTCTTC. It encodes CASSLAGGNNEQFF.

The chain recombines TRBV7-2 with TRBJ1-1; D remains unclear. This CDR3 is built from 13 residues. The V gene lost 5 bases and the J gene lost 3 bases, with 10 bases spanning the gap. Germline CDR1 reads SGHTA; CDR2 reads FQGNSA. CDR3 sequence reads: CASSLTDYTEAFF. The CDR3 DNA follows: TGTGCCAGCAGCCTAACAGATTACACTGAAGCTTTCTTT.

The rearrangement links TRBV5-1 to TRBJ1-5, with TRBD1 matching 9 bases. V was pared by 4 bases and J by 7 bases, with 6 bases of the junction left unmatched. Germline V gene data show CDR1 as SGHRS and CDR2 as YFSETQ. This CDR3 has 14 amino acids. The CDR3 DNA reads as TGCGCCAGCAGCCCGGACAGGGGTCAACAGCCCCAGCATTTT. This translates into CASSPDRGQQPQHF.

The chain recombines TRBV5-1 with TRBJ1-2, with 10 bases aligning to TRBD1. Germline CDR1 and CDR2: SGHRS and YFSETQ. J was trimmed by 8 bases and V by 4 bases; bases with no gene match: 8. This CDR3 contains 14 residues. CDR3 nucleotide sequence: TGCGCCAGCAGCCCCCAGACAGGGGGCATAGGCTACACCTTC. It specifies CASSPQTGGIGYTF.

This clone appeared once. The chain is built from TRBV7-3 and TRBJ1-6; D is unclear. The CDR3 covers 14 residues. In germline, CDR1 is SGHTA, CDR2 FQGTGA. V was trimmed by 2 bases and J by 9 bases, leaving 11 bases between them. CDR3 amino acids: CASSLGTVSSPLHF. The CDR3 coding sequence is TGTGCCAGCAGCTTAGGCACAGTTAGTTCACCCCTCCACTTT.